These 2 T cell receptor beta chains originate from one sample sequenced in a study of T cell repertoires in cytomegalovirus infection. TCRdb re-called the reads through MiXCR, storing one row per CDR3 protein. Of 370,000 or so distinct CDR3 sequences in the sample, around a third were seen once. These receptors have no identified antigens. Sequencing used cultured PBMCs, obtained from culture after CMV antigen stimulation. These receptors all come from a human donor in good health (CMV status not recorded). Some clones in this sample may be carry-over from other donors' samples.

For the CDR3, the DNA is TGCAGTGCTAGAGATGAGGGCCGCTGGGGTGCGGAGTATTTT. This gives the protein CSARDEGRWGAEYF. This chain uses TRBV20-1 with TRBJ2-3; TRBD2 is a possible D gene (5 bases). Between the trimmed V and J ends, which lost 0 bases and 13 bases, there was a span of 20 bases. In germline, CDR1 is DFQATT, CDR2 SNEGSKA (reference sequence). CDR3 size: 14 residues.

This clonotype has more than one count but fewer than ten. The CDR3 region is CASFHSPDQPQHF. CDR3 DNA sequence: TGTGCCAGCTTCCACAGTCCAGATCAGCCCCAGCATTTT. The chain is built from TRBV6-1 and TRBJ1-5; D remains ambiguous. Per germline, CDR1 MNHNS and CDR2 SASEGT. CDR3 length: 13 residues. V was shortened by 8 bases and J by 5 bases, with 13 bases between the two germline ends.